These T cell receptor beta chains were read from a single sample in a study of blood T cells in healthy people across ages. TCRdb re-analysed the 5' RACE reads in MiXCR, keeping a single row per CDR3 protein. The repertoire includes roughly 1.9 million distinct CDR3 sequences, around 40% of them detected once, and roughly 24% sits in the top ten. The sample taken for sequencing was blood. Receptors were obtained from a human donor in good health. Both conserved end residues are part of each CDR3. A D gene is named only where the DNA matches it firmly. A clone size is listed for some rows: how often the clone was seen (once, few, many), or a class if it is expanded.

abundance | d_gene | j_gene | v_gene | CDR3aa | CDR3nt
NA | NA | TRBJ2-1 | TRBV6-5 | CASSYSAMGGRLNEQFF | TGTGCCAGCAGTTACTCGGCTATGGGGGGCCGATTAAATGAGCAGTTCTTC
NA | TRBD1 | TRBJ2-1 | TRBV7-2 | CTSSHPGTGYDEQFF | TGTACCAGCAGTCACCCCGGGACAGGGTACGATGAGCAGTTCTTC
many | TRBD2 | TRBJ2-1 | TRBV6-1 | CASSQTSGGFRVVNEQFF | TGTGCCAGCAGTCAGACTAGCGGGGGATTTCGGGTTGTTAATGAGCAGTTCTTC
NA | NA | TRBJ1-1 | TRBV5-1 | CASSVERGFAAFF | TGCGCCAGCAGCGTCGAACGGGGGTTTGCAGCTTTCTTT
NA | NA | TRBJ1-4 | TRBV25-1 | CASSEGRTNEKLFF | TGTGCCAGCAGTGAGGGACGGACAAATGAAAAACTGTTTTTT
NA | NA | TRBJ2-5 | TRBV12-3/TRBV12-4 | CASSLFSGPSGTQYF | TGTGCCAGCAGTTTATTCTCAGGGCCGAGTGGGACCCAGTACTTC
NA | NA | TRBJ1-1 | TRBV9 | CASSVTPTSDTEAFF | TGTGCCAGCAGCGTAACTCCCACCAGCGACACTGAAGCTTTCTTT
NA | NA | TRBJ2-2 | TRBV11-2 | CASTEGGPGLGELFF | TGTGCCAGCACAGAGGGGGGGCCGGGCCTCGGGGAGCTGTTTTTT
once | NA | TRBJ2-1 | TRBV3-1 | CASSHRQTPSYEQFF | TGTGCCAGCAGCCACCGTCAGACTCCCTCCTACGAGCAGTTCTTC
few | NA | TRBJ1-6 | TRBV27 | CASRPTPGRRDNSPLHF | TGTGCCAGCAGGCCAACGCCGGGACGCCGAGATAATTCACCCCTCCACTTT
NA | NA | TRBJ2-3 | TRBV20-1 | CSARDGLNADTQYF | TGCAGTGCTAGAGACGGACTGAACGCGGATACGCAGTATTTT
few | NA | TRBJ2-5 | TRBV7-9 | CASSLPTDRPTETQYF | TGTGCCAGCAGCTTACCTACGGACAGACCTACAGAGACCCAGTACTTC
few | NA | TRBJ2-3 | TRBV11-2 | CASSLGGSGKDTQYF | TGTGCCAGCAGCTTAGGGGGTTCGGGGAAAGATACGCAGTATTTT
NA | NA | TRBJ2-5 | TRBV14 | CASSRRTVQETQYF | TGTGCCAGCAGCCGGCGGACAGTACAAGAGACCCAGTACTTC
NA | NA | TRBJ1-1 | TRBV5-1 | CASSYGIMSTEAFF | TGCGCCAGCAGTTACGGGATAATGAGCACTGAAGCTTTCTTT
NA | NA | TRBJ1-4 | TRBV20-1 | CSAGKNEKLFF | TGCAGTGCTGGGAAGAATGAAAAACTGTTTTTT
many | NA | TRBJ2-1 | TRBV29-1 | CSVDDGPGEQFF | TGCAGCGTTGACGACGGACCCGGTGAGCAGTTCTTC
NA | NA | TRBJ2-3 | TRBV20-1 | CSALLKKAAASTDTQYF | TGCAGTGCTCTCCTTAAAAAAGCGGCTGCTAGCACAGATACGCAGTATTTT
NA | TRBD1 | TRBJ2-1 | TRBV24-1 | CATSDPTTGDNEQFF | TGTGCCACCAGTGATCCTACGACAGGGGACAATGAGCAGTTCTTC
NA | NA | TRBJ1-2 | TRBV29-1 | CSVVWTEGKDYGYTF | TGCAGCGTTGTGTGGACAGAGGGAAAGGACTATGGCTACACCTTC
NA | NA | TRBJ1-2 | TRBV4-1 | CASSQAPERIYGYTF | TGCGCCAGCAGCCAAGCTCCTGAGCGAATCTATGGCTACACCTTC
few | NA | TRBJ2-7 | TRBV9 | CASSVEKVSYEQYF | TGTGCCAGCAGCGTAGAGAAGGTATCCTACGAGCAGTACTTC
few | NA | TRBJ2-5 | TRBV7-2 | CASSYSTGRETQYF | TGTGCCAGCAGCTATAGCACAGGGCGGGAGACCCAGTACTTC
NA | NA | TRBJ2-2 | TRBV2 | CASRAGPTGELFF | TGTGCCTCTCGGGCAGGCCCCACCGGGGAGCTGTTTTTT
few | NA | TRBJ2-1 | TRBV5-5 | CASSFSPLNEQFF | TGTGCCAGCAGCTTCTCACCCCTAAATGAGCAGTTCTTC
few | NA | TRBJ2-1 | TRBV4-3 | CASSPHFREDYNEQFF | TGCGCCAGCAGTCCTCATTTCAGAGAGGACTACAATGAGCAGTTCTTC
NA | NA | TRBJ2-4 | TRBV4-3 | CASSHLTGAKNIQYF | TGCGCCAGCAGCCACCTAACGGGGGCCAAAAACATTCAGTACTTC